This passage covers 19 T cell receptor beta chains from one sample sequenced in a study of shared clonotypes between healthy human individuals. The assay was immunoSEQ multiplex PCR, and TCRdb's table has in-frame clones only and misses some. Found here are over 950,000 clones, about 72% of them singletons; the top ten hold almost 0.9%. Sequencing was performed on memory CD4+ T cells from PBMCs. Subset denoted: CD45RA-negative fraction. These receptors originate from a man aged 18 to 30 in good health. Some clones in this sample may be carry-over from other donors' samples.

This chain links TRBV6-1 with TRBJ1-3, with D tentatively TRBD1 (6 bases). The germline CDR1 and CDR2 sequences are MNHNS and SASEGT. V lost 4 bases, J lost 0 bases, and 10 bases lay in between. The CDR3 contains 15 residues. CDR3 in amino acids: CASSADRSSGNTIYF. DNA for the CDR3: TGTGCCAGCAGTGCGGACAGATCCTCTGGAAACACCATATATTTT.

The chain links TRBV9 to TRBJ1-2; D possibly corresponds to TRBD1 (6 bases). Germline assignment: CDR1 SGDLS and CDR2 YYNGEE. The V and J ends lost 0 bases and 3 bases respectively, with 9 bases between them. CDR3 length: 14 residues. The CDR3 DNA reads TGTGCCAGCAGCGTAGGACAGGCACACTATGGCTACACCTTC. The encoded protein is CASSVGQAHYGYTF.

The chain is built from TRBV27 and TRBJ2-3, with D perhaps TRBD2 (5 bases). The CDR3 has 14 amino acids. CDR1 is MNHEY and CDR2 is SMNVEV in the germline V gene (reference sequence). Trimming took 3 bases from V and 4 from J, leaving 11 bases between them. DNA of the CDR3: TGTGCCAGCAGTTTTTCTAGCCCGGCAGATACGCAGTATTTT. Residues: CASSFSSPADTQYF.

This clone was seen ten or more times. The chain is built from TRBV28 and TRBJ2-7; no reliable D call. The CDR3 consists of 12 residues. In germline, CDR1 is MDHEN, CDR2 SYDVKM. V lost 5 bases to trimming and J lost 10 bases, with 15 bases between them. The CDR3 protein is CASSVGPSDQYF. The DNA for the CDR3 is TGTGCCAGCAGTGTCGGACCTTCGGACCAGTACTTC.

This clone was found a few times. The same CDR3 arises from other DNA sequences in this sample as well. V gene TRBV7-9 combines with J gene TRBJ2-3; 7 bases align to TRBD2. The CDR3 sequence is 14 residues long. From germline, CDR1 is SEHNR and CDR2 FQNEAQ (reference sequence). After removal of 3 bases from V and 1 base from J, the junction contained 1 base not matched to a gene. CDR3 sequence: CASSLAGGTDTQYF. CDR3 sequence (DNA): TGTGCCAGCAGCTTGGCGGGAGGCACAGATACGCAGTATTTT. The full variable domain, in which reference TRBV7-9 and TRBJ2-3 provide the parts outside the CDR3, is DTGVSQNPRHKITKRGQNVTFRCDPISEHNRLYWYRQTLGQGPEFLTYFQNEAQLEKSRLLSDRFSAERPKGSFSTLEIQRTEQGDSAMYLCASSLAGGTDTQYFGPGTRLTVL.

The chain recombines TRBV9 with TRBJ1-3; D ambiguous. V was clipped by 3 bases and J by 4 bases, with 11 bases between them. The CDR3 has 14 residues. Germline values: CDR1 SGDLS, CDR2 YYNGEE. CDR3: CASSAPLTGNTIYF. CDR3 DNA sequence: TGTGCCAGCAGCGCCCCCCTGACCGGAAACACCATATATTTT.

The gene calls are TRBV19 and TRBJ1-1; D is unclear. Trimming removed 7 bases at V and 4 bases at J, with 7 bases between. The CDR3 is 11 residues long. Germline-derived CDR1 and CDR2 are LNHDA and SQIVND (reference sequence). CDR3 sequence reads: CASNRATEAFF. CDR3 sequence (DNA): TGTGCCAGTAATAGGGCCACTGAAGCTTTCTTT.

Note on this clone: A read error may be the cause here, since a much bigger clone is one base away. Different DNA sequences within this sample yield the same CDR3. The gene calls are TRBV30 and TRBJ1-3; D unresolved. CDR3 length: 11 residues. The germline V and J ends were trimmed by 1 base and 2 bases, with 0 bases remaining between them. Germline values: CDR1 GTSNPN, CDR2 SVGIG (reference sequence). The CDR3 DNA follows: TGTGCCTGGAGTGCTGGAAACACCATATATTTT. Protein: CAWSAGNTIYF.

The sample holds a few counts of this clone. The chain carries TRBV5-1 and TRBJ1-4, with a tentative D call TRBD1 (5 bases). Germline CDR1 and CDR2: SGHRS and YFSETQ. V shed 5 bases and J shed 3 bases, with 14 bases lying between them. The CDR3 has 15 amino acids. The CDR3 nucleotides are TGCGCCAGCAGGCCCGTGCCGGGACCTAATGAAAAACTGTTTTTT. Translated, it gives CASRPVPGPNEKLFF.

As to this clone: Since a much larger clone is just one base distant, this may be a read error. V and J are TRBV7-3 and TRBJ2-2, with 7 bases identical to TRBD1. J gave up 0 bases and V 5 bases, and 0 bases lay outside the gene matches. Germline CDR1 SGHTA, CDR2 FQGTGA. The CDR3 consists of 14 residues. CDR3 in DNA: TGTGCCAGCAGCGGGACAGCGAACACCGGGGAGCTGTTTTTT. This codes for CASSGTANTGELFF.

V usage is TRBV7-9 and J usage is TRBJ2-3; TRBD2 matches 8 bases. CDR1 is SEHNR, CDR2 FQNEAQ, per germline (reference sequence). The CDR3 contains 16 residues. Germline trimming cut 1 base from V and 2 bases from J; bases unmatched to any gene: 5. The CDR3 nucleotides are TGTGCCAGCAGCTTAGGCGGCGGGAGGACCACAGATACGCAGTATTTT. It encodes CASSLGGGRTTDTQYF.

The CDR3: CASRRTVNTGELFF. The CDR3 nucleotides are TGTGCCAGCAGGCGGACAGTGAACACCGGGGAGCTGTTTTTT. This sequence joins TRBV2 and TRBJ2-2; tentatively, D is TRBD1 (6 bases). There are 14 residues in the CDR3. The germline V gene has CDR1 SNHLY and CDR2 FYNNEI. V lost 6 bases to trimming and J lost 1 base, with 9 bases between them.

V is TRBV20-1 and J is TRBJ1-1; 8 bases are a match to TRBD1. CDR1 DFQATT and CDR2 SNEGSKA come from the germline V gene (reference sequence). The CDR3 is made up of 11 amino acids. CDR3 residues: CSPRGRGEAFF. For the CDR3, the DNA is TGCAGCCCCAGGGGGCGAGGTGAAGCTTTCTTT.

This clone was recorded a few times. The V gene is TRBV7-8, the J gene TRBJ1-4, with TRBD1 matching 7 bases. The CDR3 is made up of 16 amino acids. The V gene's germline CDR1 is SGHVS and CDR2 FQNEAQ. The J segment lost 8 bases and the V segment lost 6 bases, leaving 15 bases of the junction unmatched. The chain's CDR3 is CASREQPRGQKEKLFF. CDR3 sequence (DNA): TGTGCCAGCAGGGAGCAACCTAGGGGACAGAAAGAAAAACTGTTTTTT.

This chain uses TRBV7-3 with TRBJ2-3; a possible D gene is TRBD2 (6 bases). Between the trimmed V and J ends, which lost 3 bases and 1 base, there was a span of 11 bases. This CDR3 contains 15 residues. Per germline, CDR1 SGHTA and CDR2 FQGTGA. CDR3 coding DNA: TGTGCCAGCAGCTTTGTGGGAGGTCGCACAGATACGCAGTATTTT. Its translation is CASSFVGGRTDTQYF.

The chain recombines TRBV5-1 with TRBJ2-2; D ambiguous. Trimming took 0 bases from V and 3 from J, leaving 9 bases between them. Germline CDR1 reads SGHRS; CDR2 reads YFSETQ. CDR3 length equals 15 residues. Here the CDR3 DNA reads TGCGCCAGCAGCTTGGCTCCGGGTCACACCGGGGAGCTGTTTTTT. As protein: CASSLAPGHTGELFF.

This clone has only one observation. The J gene is TRBJ2-4, the V gene TRBV7-2, with 10 positions matching TRBD2. V shed 1 base, J shed 7 bases, and the junction held 7 bases outside the gene matches. The V gene's germline CDR1 is SGHTA and CDR2 FQGNSA. This CDR3 contains 16 residues. DNA of the CDR3: TGTGCCAGCAGCTTAGTGCTAGCGGGAGTGAAGAACATTCAGTACTTC. Encoded protein: CASSLVLAGVKNIQYF.

There are a few counts of this clone. V and J are TRBV6-5 and TRBJ1-1; tentatively, D is TRBD1 (5 bases). CDR1 and CDR2 from the germline V gene are MNHEY and SVGAGI. The ends were cut back, 7 bases at V and 0 bases at J, with 9 bases in the middle. CDR3 length: 13 residues. The CDR3 DNA reads TGTGCCAGCAAAAGGACAATGAACACTGAAGCTTTCTTT. It encodes CASKRTMNTEAFF.

The chain combines TRBV6-5 with TRBJ1-1; 7 bases are a match to TRBD1. Germline-derived CDR1 and CDR2 are MNHEY and SVGAGI. This CDR3 has 13 residues. V dropped 2 bases and J dropped 6; count of bases not matched to a gene: 3. The CDR3 DNA follows: TGTGCCAGCAGTTACAACAGGGGCTCTGAAGCTTTCTTT. As protein: CASSYNRGSEAFF.